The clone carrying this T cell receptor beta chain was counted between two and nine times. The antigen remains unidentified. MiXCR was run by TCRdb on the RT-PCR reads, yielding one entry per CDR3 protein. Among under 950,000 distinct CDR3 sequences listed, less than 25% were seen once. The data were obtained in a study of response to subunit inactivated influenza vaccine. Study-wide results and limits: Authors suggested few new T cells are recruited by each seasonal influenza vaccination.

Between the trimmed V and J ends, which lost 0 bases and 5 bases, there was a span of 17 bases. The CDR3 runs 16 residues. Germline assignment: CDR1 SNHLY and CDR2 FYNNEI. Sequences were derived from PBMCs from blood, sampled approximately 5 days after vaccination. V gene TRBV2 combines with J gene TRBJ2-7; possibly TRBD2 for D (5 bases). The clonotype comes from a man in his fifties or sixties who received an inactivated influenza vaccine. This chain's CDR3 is CASSEALWEPGNEQYF. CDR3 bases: TGTGCCAGCAGTGAAGCGCTTTGGGAACCGGGGAACGAGCAGTACTTC.